One sample yielded the 12 T cell receptor beta chains listed below, sequenced in a study of cytomegalovirus exposure and HLA in healthy donors. Vbeta (60) and Jbeta (13) primers were used in the PCR. Here immunoSEQ multiplex PCR was the method, and the copy in TCRdb shows in-frame clones only, minus some. Counted here are about 150,000 clones, over 55% occurring once; the ten biggest clones make up approximately 2%. Material: PBMCs. These receptor sequences come from a man between 40 and 49 years old in good health and CMV-seronegative.

V is TRBV27 and J is TRBJ2-7, with D maybe TRBD2 (6 bases). The ends were cut back, 8 bases at V and 1 base at J, with 12 bases in the middle. Germline CDR1 reads MNHEY; CDR2 reads SMNVEV (reference sequence). CDR3 length: 13 residues. This chain's CDR3 is CASHPGGSYEQYF. CDR3 bases: TGTGCCAGCCACCCTGGGGGGTCCTACGAGCAGTACTTC.

This clone occurred a few times. The V and J genes are TRBV6-5 and TRBJ2-5; perhaps TRBD2 as D (5 bases). The CDR3 loop spans 13 amino acids. Germline CDR1 and CDR2: MNHEY and SVGAGI. V was shortened by 7 bases and J by 9 bases, with 18 bases between the two germline ends. CDR3 loop: CASKTTGLGAQYF. For the CDR3, the DNA is TGTGCCAGCAAAACGACTGGACTCGGGGCCCAGTACTTC.

The chain carries TRBV5-1 and TRBJ2-5, with TRBD2 matching over 14 bases. Germline V CDR1 and CDR2: SGHRS, YFSETQ. V was pared by 5 bases and J by 3 bases, with 3 bases of the junction left unmatched. The CDR3 totals 15 residues. This chain's CDR3 is CASSPGLAGEETQYF. The CDR3, as DNA: TGCGCCAGCAGTCCGGGACTAGCGGGGGAAGAGACCCAGTACTTC.

The chain recombines TRBV19 with TRBJ1-1; D possibly corresponds to TRBD1 (6 bases). The germline gives CDR1 LNHDA, CDR2 SQIVND (reference sequence). The length of the CDR3 is 15 residues. Trimming pared 4 bases from V and 0 bases from J, leaving 12 bases between. The CDR3: CASSTIQGMNTEAFF. The CDR3 coding sequence is TGTGCCAGTAGTACGATACAGGGTATGAACACTGAAGCTTTCTTT.

The chain uses TRBV18 and TRBJ2-2, with a weak D call TRBD1 (5 bases). The CDR3 has 15 amino acids. The germline gives CDR1 KGHSH, CDR2 LQKENI. With 2 bases removed from V and 5 bases from J, the gap between germline ends came to 12 bases. The chain's CDR3 is CASSPTRVLTGELFF. In DNA form, the CDR3 reads TGTGCCAGCTCACCAACCAGGGTCTTAACCGGGGAGCTGTTTTTT.

In its sample, this clone was seen a few times. Distinct nucleotide sequences in the sample also encode this CDR3. This sequence joins TRBV9 and TRBJ1-1; D unresolved. The CDR3 sequence is 13 residues long. Per germline, CDR1 SGDLS and CDR2 YYNGEE. Trimming took off 2 bases at V and 3 bases at J, with 8 bases between the two ends. In nucleotides, the CDR3 is TGTGCCAGCAGCGTTGGAGGAGACACTGAAGCTTTCTTT. This encodes CASSVGGDTEAFF. Together with reference TRBV9 and TRBJ1-1, the CDR3 gives the full variable domain: DSGVTQTPKHLITATGQRVTLRCSPRSGDLSVYWYQQSLDQGLQFLIQYYNGEERAKGNILERFSAQQFPDLHSELNLSSLELGDSALYFCASSVGGDTEAFFGQGTRLTVV.

The CDR3 here is CASSVDPTREQFF. CDR3 DNA sequence: TGTGCCAGCAGCGTAGACCCCACCCGGGAGCAGTTCTTC. The rearrangement links TRBV9 to TRBJ2-1; D remains ambiguous. The CDR3 has 13 amino acids. Germline CDR1 and CDR2: SGDLS and YYNGEE. V lost 0 bases to trimming and J lost 10 bases, with 11 bases between them. The full variable domain, rest sourced from reference TRBV9 and TRBJ2-1, is DSGVTQTPKHLITATGQRVTLRCSPRSGDLSVYWYQQSLDQGLQFLIQYYNGEERAKGNILERFSAQQFPDLHSELNLSSLELGDSALYFCASSVDPTREQFFGPGTRLTVL.

V and J are TRBV28 and TRBJ2-7; a possible D gene is TRBD2 (7 bases). Trimming pared 8 bases from V and 4 bases from J, leaving 15 bases between. The CDR3 contains 13 residues. Germline lookup yields CDR1 MDHEN and CDR2 SYDVKM. The chain's CDR3 is CASGRGGDYEQYF. The CDR3 nucleotides read TGTGCCAGCGGCAGGGGAGGGGATTACGAGCAGTACTTC.

This clone was counted a single time. The V and J genes are TRBV19 and TRBJ1-6; the match to TRBD1 covers 7 bases. With 8 bases clipped from V and 4 bases from J, the junction kept 5 bases outside the gene matches. The germline V gene has CDR1 LNHDA and CDR2 SQIVND (reference sequence). The CDR3 is 14 amino acids. CDR3 protein: CASAGQPYNSPLHF. The DNA for the CDR3 is TGTGCCAGTGCGGGACAGCCTTATAATTCACCCCTCCACTTT. The variable domain in full, with the rest retrieved from reference TRBV19 and TRBJ1-6, is DGGITQSPKYLFRKEGQNVTLSCEQNLNHDAMYWYRQDPGQGLRLIYYSQIVNDFQKGDIAEGYSVSREKKESFPLTVTSAQKNPTAFYLCASAGQPYNSPLHFGNGTRLTVT.

CDR3 residues: CASSGWDRRDEKLFF. The DNA of the CDR3 is TGTGCCAGCAGTGGGTGGGACAGGCGGGATGAAAAACTGTTTTTT. The chain carries TRBV6-1 and TRBJ1-4; 8 bases are shared with TRBD1. Per germline, CDR1 MNHNS and CDR2 SASEGT. The CDR3 consists of 15 residues. Trimming at V came to 4 bases and at J to 6 bases, leaving 7 bases not matched to a gene.

V usage is TRBV5-1 and J usage is TRBJ1-2; 7 positions agree with TRBD1. Germline V gene sequence: CDR1 SGHRS, CDR2 YFSETQ. The CDR3 has 16 amino acids. J lost 3 bases, V lost 0 bases, and 8 bases had no gene match. The CDR3: CASSLEGAAIDYGYTF. DNA of the CDR3: TGCGCCAGCAGCTTGGAGGGGGCAGCAATCGACTATGGCTACACCTTC.

The chain is built from TRBV30 and TRBJ2-5; 12 positions match TRBD2. Germline lookup yields CDR1 GTSNPN and CDR2 SVGIG (reference sequence). After removal of 3 bases from V and 6 bases from J, the junction contained 17 bases not matched to a gene. The CDR3 has 18 amino acids. CDR3 DNA sequence: TGTGCCTGGAGAGGACTAGCGGGGAGGGGGGAATGGGGAAAGACCCAGTACTTC. This gives the protein CAWRGLAGRGEWGKTQYF.